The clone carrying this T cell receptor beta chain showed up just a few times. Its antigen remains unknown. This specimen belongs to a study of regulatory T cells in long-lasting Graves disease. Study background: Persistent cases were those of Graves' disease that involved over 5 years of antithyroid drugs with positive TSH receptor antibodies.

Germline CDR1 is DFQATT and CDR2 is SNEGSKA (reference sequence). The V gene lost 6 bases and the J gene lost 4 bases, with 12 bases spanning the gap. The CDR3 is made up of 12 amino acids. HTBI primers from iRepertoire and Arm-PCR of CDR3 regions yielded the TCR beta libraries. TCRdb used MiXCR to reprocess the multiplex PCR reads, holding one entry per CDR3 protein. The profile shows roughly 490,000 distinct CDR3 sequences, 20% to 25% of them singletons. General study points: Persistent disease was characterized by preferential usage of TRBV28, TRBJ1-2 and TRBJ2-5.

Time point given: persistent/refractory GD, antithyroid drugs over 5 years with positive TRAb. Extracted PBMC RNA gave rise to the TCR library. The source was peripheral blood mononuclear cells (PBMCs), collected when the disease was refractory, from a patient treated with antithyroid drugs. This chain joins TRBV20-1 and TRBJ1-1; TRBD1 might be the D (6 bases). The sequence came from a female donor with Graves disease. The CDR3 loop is CSAPRGPTEAFF. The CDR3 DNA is TGCAGTGCCCCCAGGGGCCCCACTGAAGCTTTCTTT.